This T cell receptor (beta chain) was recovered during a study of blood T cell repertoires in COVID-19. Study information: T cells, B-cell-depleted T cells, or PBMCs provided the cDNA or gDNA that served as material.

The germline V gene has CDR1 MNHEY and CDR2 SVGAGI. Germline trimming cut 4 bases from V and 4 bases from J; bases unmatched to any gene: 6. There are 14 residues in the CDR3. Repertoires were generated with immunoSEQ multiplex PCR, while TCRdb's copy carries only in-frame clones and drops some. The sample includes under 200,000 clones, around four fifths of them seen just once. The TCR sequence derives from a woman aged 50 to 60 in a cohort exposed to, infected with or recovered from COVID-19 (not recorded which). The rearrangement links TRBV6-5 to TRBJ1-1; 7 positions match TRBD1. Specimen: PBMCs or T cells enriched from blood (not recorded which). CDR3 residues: CASSSGTVTTEAFF. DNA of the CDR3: TGTGCCAGCAGTTCCGGGACAGTGACCACTGAAGCTTTCTTT.